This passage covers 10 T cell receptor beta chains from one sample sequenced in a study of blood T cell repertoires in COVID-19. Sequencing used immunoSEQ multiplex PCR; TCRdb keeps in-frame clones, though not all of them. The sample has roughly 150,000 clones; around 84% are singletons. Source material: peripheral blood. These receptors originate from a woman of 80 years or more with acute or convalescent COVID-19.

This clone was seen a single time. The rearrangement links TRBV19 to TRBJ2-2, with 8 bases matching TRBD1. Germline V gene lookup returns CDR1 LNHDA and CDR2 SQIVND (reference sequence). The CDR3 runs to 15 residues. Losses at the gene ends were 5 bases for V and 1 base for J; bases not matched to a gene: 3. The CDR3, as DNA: TGTGCCAGTAGTCGGACAGGGATGAACACCGGGGAGCTGTTTTTT. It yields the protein CASSRTGMNTGELFF.

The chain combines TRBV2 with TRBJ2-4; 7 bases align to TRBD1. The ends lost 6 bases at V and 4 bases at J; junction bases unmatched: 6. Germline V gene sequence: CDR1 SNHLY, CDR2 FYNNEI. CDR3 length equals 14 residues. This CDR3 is CASRVTGIKNIQYF. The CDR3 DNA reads TGTGCCAGCAGAGTGACAGGGATTAAAAACATTCAGTACTTC. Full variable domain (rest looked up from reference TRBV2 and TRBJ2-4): EPEVTQTPSHQVTQMGQEVILRCVPISNHLYFYWYRQILGQKVEFLVSFYNNEISEKSEIFDDQFSVERPDGSNFTLKIRSTKLEDSAMYFCASRVTGIKNIQYFGAGTRLSVL.

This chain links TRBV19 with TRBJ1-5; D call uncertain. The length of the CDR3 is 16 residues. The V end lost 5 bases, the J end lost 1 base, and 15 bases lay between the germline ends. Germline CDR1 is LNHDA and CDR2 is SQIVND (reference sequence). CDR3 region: CASSAFFGESNQPQHF. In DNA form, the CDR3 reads TGTGCCAGTAGTGCTTTCTTCGGGGAGAGCAATCAGCCCCAGCATTTT. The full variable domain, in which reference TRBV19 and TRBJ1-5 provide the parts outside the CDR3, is DGGITQSPKYLFRKEGQNVTLSCEQNLNHDAMYWYRQDPGQGLRLIYYSQIVNDFQKGDIAEGYSVSREKKESFPLTVTSAQKNPTAFYLCASSAFFGESNQPQHFGDGTRLSIL.

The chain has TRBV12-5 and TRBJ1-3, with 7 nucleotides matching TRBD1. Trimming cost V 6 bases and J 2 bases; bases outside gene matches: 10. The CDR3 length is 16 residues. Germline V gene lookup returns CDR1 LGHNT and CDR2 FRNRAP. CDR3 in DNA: TGTGCTAGTGGCCTTAGAGGGGGCCTGACTGGAAACACCATATATTTT. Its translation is CASGLRGGLTGNTIYF.

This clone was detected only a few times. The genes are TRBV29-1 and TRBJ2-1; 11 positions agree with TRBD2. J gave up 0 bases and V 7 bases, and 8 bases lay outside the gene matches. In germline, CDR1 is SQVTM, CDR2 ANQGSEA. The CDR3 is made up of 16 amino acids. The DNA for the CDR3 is TGCAGCGCCCGGGGACTAGCGGACCACTCCTACAATGAGCAGTTCTTC. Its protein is CSARGLADHSYNEQFF.

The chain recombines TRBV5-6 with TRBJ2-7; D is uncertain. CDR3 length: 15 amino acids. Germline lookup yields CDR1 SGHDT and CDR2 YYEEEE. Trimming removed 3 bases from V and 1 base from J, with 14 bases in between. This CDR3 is CASSYLRSSSYEQYF. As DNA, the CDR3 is TGTGCCAGCAGCTACCTCCGGTCTTCATCCTACGAGCAGTACTTC.

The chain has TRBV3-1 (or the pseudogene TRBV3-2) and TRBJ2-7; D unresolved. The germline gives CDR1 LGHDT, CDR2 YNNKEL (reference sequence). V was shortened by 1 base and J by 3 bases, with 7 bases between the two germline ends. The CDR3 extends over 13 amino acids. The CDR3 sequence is CASSQALFYEQYF. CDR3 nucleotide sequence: TGTGCCAGCAGCCAAGCTCTGTTCTACGAGCAGTACTTC.

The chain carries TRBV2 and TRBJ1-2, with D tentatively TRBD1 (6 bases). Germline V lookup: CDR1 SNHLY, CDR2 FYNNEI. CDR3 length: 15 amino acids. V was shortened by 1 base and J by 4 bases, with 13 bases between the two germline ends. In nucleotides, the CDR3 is TGTGCCAGCAGTGAAGTCCACGGACAGACCTATGGCTACACCTTC. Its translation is CASSEVHGQTYGYTF.

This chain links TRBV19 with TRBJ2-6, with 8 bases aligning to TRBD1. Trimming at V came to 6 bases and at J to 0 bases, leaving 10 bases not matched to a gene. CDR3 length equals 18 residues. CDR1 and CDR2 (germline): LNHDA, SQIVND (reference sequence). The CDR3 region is CASSKGDRWDSGANVLTF. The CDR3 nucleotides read TGTGCCAGTAGCAAAGGGGACAGGTGGGACTCTGGGGCCAACGTCCTGACTTTC.

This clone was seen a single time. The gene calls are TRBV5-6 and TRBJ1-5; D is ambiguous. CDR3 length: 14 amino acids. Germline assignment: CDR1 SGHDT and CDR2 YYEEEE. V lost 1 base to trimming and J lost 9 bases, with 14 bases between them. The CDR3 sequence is CASSLRDTLSPQHF. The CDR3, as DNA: TGTGCCAGCAGCTTGAGAGACACCCTATCGCCCCAGCATTTT.